The rows below give T cell receptor beta chains drawn from one sample of a study of post-analysis software for immune sequencing data. From the PCR reads, TCRdb called clonotypes with MiXCR, one entry per CDR3 protein. The sample includes about half a million distinct CDR3 sequences, 30% to 40% seen only once; the top ten take 5% to 6%. Sequencing input: blood. The receptors here all came from a girl under 18 with multiple sclerosis. The CDR3 runs from the conserved cysteine through the conserved F or W. A D gene is named only where the DNA matches it firmly. Some rows have no size entry. The others give once, few or many, or a class for an expanded clone.

TRBV2	TRBJ1-2	NA	TRBD1	17	TGTACCAGCAGGGCCCACGGCAGGGGGCTCGTTAACTATGGCTACACCTTC	CTSRAHGRGLVNYGYTF
TRBV15	TRBJ2-7	many	TRBD1	13	TGTGCCACCAGCCGGGGGACAGGGGCCGAGCAGTACTTC	CATSRGTGAEQYF
TRBV5-4	TRBJ2-5	few	NA	16	TGTGCCAGCAGCCCCTCACAGGGGCGGGGGCAAGAGACCCAGTACTTC	CASSPSQGRGQETQYF
TRBV4-2	TRBJ2-3	NA	NA	18	TGTGCCAGCAGCTCCCAGCCCAGGAACACAGGAGCCACAGATACGCAGTATTTT	CASSSQPRNTGATDTQYF
TRBV12-3/TRBV12-4	TRBJ2-1	few	TRBD2	15	TGTGCCAGCAGACGAGCGGGGGGGCCAAGGTATGAGCAGTTCTTC	CASRRAGGPRYEQFF
TRBV9	TRBJ1-1	NA	NA	14	TGTGCCAGCAGCCCGATCAGGGGAGGTACTGAAGCTTTCTTT	CASSPIRGGTEAFF
TRBV2	TRBJ2-3	NA	NA	12	TGTGCCAGCCTTCTGAGCACAGATACGCAGTATTTT	CASLLSTDTQYF
TRBV9	TRBJ2-5	once	TRBD1	14	TGTGCCAGCAGCGGCGGACAGGGGGCTCGGTACGAGTACTTC	CASSGGQGARYEYF
TRBV28	TRBJ2-1	NA	NA	14	TGTGCCAGCAGGCCTAGGGGCGCCTACAATGAGCAGTTCTTC	CASRPRGAYNEQFF
TRBV7-2	TRBJ2-3	NA	TRBD2	18	TGTGCCAGCAGCTTAATCGCTAGCGGGGGGTGGAGCACAGATACGCAGTATTTT	CASSLIASGGWSTDTQYF
TRBV27	TRBJ2-7	NA	NA	13	TGTGCCAGCAGTTCACCACAGGGTGGCGAGCAGTACTTC	CASSSPQGGEQYF
TRBV10-3	TRBJ1-6	NA	NA	15	TGTGCCATCAGTGAGTCAGGGGCGAGGAATTCACCCCTCCACTTT	CAISESGARNSPLHF
TRBV10-3	TRBJ2-2	NA	NA	13	TGTGCCGCCACAGGGACCGGCACCGGGGAGCTGTTTTTT	CAATGTGTGELFF
TRBV6-6	TRBJ2-1	NA	NA	11	TGTGCCAGCAGTCCCCAGGATGAGCAGTTCTTC	CASSPQDEQFF
TRBV27	TRBJ2-1	NA	TRBD1	17	TGTGCCAGCAGTTTACTAGGGGGCGGACAGGCTGGGAATGAGCAGTTCTTC	CASSLLGGGQAGNEQFF